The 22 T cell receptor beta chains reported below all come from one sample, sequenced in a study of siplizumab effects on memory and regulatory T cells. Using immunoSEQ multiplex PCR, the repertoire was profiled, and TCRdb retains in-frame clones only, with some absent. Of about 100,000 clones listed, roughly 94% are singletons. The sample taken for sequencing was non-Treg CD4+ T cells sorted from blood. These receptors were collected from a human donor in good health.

Here the CDR3 DNA reads TGTGCCAGCAGCTTAGGACCGGGACTTAATTCATATGGCTACACCTTC. As protein: CASSLGPGLNSYGYTF. The chain has TRBV6-4 and TRBJ1-2, with D perhaps matching TRBD1 (5 bases). V was cut by 6 bases and J by 5 bases, with 22 bases left in between. Germline V CDR1 and CDR2: MRHNA, SNTAGT. This CDR3 has 16 amino acids.

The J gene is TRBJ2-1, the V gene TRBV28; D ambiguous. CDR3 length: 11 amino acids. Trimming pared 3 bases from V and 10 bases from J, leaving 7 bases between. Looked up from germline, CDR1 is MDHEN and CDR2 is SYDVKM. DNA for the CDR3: TGTGCCAGCAGTTTCGGTGTAGAGCAGTTCTTC. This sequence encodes CASSFGVEQFF.

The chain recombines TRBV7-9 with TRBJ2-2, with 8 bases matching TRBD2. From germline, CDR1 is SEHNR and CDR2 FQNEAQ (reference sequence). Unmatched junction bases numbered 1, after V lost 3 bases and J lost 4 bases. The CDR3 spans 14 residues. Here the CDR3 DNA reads TGTGCCAGCAGCTTGGGGACTAGCACCGGGGAGCTGTTTTTT. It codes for CASSLGTSTGELFF.

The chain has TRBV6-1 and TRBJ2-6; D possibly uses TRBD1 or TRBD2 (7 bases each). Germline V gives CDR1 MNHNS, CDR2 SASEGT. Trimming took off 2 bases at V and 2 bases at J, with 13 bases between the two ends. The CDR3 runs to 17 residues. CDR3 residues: CASSETPGGAGANVLTF. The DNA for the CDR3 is TGTGCCAGCAGTGAAACCCCAGGGGGGGCTGGGGCCAACGTCCTGACTTTC.

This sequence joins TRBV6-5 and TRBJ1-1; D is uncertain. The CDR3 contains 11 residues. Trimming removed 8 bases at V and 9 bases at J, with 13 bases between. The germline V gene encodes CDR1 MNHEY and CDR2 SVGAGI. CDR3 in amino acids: CASGRSKKAFF. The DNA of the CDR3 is TGTGCCAGCGGCCGATCGAAGAAAGCTTTCTTT.

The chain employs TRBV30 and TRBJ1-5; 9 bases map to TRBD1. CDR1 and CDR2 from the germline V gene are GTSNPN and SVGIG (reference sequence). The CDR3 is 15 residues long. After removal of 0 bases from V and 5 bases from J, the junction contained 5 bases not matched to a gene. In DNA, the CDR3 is TGTGCCTGGAGTGTTGGGGACAGGGCAGATCAGCCCCAGCATTTT. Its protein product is CAWSVGDRADQPQHF.

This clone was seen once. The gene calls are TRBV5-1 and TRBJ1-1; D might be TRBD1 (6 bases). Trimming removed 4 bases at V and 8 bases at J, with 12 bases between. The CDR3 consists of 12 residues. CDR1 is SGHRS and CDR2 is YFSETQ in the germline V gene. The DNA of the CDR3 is TGCGCCAGCAGCCCGGGACAAAGAGAAGCTTTCTTT. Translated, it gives CASSPGQREAFF.

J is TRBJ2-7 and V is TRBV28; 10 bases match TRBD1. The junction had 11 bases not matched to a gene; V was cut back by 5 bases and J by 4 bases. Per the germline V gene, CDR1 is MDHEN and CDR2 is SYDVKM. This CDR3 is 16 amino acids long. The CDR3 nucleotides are TGTGCCAGCAGTCCGCCTAAGGGGACAGGGGTTTACGAGCAGTACTTC. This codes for CASSPPKGTGVYEQYF.

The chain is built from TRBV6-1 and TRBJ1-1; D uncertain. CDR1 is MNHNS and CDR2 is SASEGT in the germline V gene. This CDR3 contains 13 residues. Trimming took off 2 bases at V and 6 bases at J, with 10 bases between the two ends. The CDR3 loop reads CASSEIKVSEAFF. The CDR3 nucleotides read TGTGCCAGCAGTGAAATCAAGGTTTCTGAAGCTTTCTTT.

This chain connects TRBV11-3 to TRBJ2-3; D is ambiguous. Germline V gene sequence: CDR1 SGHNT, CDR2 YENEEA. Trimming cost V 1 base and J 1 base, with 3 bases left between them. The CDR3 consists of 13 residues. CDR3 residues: CASSLGRTDTQYF. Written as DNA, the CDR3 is TGTGCCAGCAGCTTAGGTCGCACAGATACGCAGTATTTT.

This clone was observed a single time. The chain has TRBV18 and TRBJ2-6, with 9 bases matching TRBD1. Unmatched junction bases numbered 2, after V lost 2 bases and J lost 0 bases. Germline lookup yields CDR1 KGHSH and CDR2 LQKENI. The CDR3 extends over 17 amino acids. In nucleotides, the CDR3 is TGTGCCAGCTCACCAACGACAGGGGGCTCTGGGGCCAACGTCCTGACTTTC. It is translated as CASSPTTGGSGANVLTF.

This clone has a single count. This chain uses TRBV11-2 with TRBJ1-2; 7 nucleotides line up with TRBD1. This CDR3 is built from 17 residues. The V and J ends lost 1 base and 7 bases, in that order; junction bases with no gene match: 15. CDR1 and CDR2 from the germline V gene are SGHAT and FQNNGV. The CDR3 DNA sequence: TGTGCCAGCAGCTTAGGATGGGACAGAGGAGAGAGTGGTGGCTACACCTTC. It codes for CASSLGWDRGESGGYTF.

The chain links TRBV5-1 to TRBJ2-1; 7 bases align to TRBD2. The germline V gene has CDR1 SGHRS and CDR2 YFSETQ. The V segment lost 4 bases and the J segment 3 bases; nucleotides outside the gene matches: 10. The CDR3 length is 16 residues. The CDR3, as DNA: TGCGCCAGCAGCCCCCCAGGGCTAGCGGACTACAATGAGCAGTTCTTC. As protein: CASSPPGLADYNEQFF.

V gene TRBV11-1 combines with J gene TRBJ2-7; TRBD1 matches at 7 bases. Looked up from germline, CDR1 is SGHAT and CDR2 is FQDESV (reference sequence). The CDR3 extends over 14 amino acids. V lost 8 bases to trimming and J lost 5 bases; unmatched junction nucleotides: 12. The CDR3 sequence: CASRPDRVLHEQYF. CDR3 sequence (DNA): TGTGCCAGCCGCCCCGACAGGGTACTCCACGAGCAGTACTTC.

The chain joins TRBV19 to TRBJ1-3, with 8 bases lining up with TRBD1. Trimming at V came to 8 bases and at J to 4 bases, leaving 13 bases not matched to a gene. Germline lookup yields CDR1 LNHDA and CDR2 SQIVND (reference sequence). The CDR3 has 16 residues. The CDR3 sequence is CASRISGGAGGNTIYF. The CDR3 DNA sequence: TGTGCCAGTCGAATTTCAGGGGGCGCCGGGGGAAACACCATATATTTT.

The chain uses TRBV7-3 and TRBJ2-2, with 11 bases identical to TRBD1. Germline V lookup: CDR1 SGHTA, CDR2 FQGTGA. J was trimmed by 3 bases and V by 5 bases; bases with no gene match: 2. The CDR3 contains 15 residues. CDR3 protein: CASSRTGGHTGELFF. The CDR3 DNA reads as TGTGCCAGCAGCCGGACAGGGGGCCACACCGGGGAGCTGTTTTTT.

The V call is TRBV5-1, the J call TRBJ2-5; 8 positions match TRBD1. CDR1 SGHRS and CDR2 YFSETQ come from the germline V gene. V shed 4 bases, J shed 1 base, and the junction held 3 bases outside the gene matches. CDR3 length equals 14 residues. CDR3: CASSLGTGQETQYF. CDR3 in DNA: TGCGCCAGCAGCCTCGGGACAGGCCAAGAGACCCAGTACTTC.

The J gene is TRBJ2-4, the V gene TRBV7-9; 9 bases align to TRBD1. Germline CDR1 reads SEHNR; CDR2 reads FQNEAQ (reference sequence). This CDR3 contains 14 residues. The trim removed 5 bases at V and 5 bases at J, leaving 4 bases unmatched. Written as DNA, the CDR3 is TGTGCCAGCAGCCAGGGACAGGGCCAAAACATTCAGTACTTC. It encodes CASSQGQGQNIQYF.

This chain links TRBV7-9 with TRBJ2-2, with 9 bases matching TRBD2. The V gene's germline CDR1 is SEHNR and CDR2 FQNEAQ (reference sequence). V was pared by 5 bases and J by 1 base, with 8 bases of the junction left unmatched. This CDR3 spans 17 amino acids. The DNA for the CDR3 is TGTGCCAGCAGCCCTCGACTGACTAGCGGGAACACCGGGGAGCTGTTTTTT. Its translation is CASSPRLTSGNTGELFF.

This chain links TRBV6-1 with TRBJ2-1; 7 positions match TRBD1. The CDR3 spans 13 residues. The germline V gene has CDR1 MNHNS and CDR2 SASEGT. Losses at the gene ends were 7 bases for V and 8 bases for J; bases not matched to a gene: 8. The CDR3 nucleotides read TGTGCCAGCAAAAGACAGGGATACCATGAGCAGTTCTTC. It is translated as CASKRQGYHEQFF.

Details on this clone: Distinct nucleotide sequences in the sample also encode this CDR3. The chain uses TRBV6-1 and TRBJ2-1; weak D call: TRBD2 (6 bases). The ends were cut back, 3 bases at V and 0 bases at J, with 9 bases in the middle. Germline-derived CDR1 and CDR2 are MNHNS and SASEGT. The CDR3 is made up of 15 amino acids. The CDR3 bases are TGTGCCAGCAGTGACGGGGGTCGCTCCTACAATGAGCAGTTCTTC. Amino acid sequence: CASSDGGRSYNEQFF.

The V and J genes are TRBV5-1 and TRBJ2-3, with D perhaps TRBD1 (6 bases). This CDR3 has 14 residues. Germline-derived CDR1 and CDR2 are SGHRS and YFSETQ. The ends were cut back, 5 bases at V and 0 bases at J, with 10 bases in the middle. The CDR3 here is CASRGQPSTDTQYF. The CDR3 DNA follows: TGCGCCAGCAGGGGACAACCAAGCACAGATACGCAGTATTTT.